The 32 T cell receptor beta chains presented below share a single source sample, sequenced in a study of cytotoxic CD8 clonotypes in ibrutinib-treated CLL. Only in-frame clones appear in the TCRdb table, and some are missing; sequencing was by immunoSEQ multiplex PCR. The sample carries some 10,000 clones, around three quarters recorded once. The starting material was PBMCs, obtained at disease progression, from a patient treated with ibrutinib. The receptors originated from a human donor with chronic lymphocytic leukemia.

This chain links TRBV2 with TRBJ2-3; TRBD1 matches 10 bases. The J segment lost 1 base and the V segment lost 6 bases, leaving 13 bases of the junction unmatched. The CDR3 length is 18 residues. Per germline, CDR1 SNHLY and CDR2 FYNNEI. CDR3 residues: CASSTGQGSLGGTDTQYF. CDR3 in DNA: TGTGCCAGCAGCACGGGACAGGGGAGCCTCGGCGGCACAGATACGCAGTATTTT.

J is TRBJ2-7 and V is TRBV2; D ambiguous. The V end lost 5 bases, the J end lost 3 bases, and 5 bases lay between the germline ends. Germline V lookup: CDR1 SNHLY, CDR2 FYNNEI. This CDR3 spans 11 amino acids. The CDR3 spells CASSRNYEQYF. The CDR3 bases are TGTGCCAGCAGTAGAAACTACGAGCAGTACTTC.

This clone has a single count. In nucleotides, the CDR3 is TGTGCCAGCAATGGGTTGGCAGCTCAAGAGACCCAGTACTTC. Translating it yields CASNGLAAQETQYF. The chain combines TRBV2 with TRBJ2-5; D gene unclear. CDR3 length equals 14 residues. CDR1 is SNHLY and CDR2 is FYNNEI in the germline V gene. Trimming took 7 bases from V and 2 from J, leaving 14 bases between them.

The chain joins TRBV19 to TRBJ1-1; D not certain. With 10 bases removed from V and 3 bases from J, the gap between germline ends came to 18 bases. CDR1 LNHDA and CDR2 SQIVND come from the germline V gene (reference sequence). The CDR3 totals 14 residues. The DNA for the CDR3 is TGTGCCATAGTGAGGGCCAGATCTCACACTGAAGCTTTCTTT. Its protein is CAIVRARSHTEAFF.

The genes are TRBV7-6 and TRBJ1-4; 9 bases match TRBD1. V lost 4 bases to trimming and J lost 6 bases; unmatched junction nucleotides: 3. The CDR3 runs 14 residues. Germline CDR1 and CDR2: SGHVS and FNYEAQ. The chain's CDR3 is CASSSGQGYEKLFF. CDR3 sequence (DNA): TGTGCCAGCAGCTCGGGACAGGGATATGAAAAACTGTTTTTT.

The CDR3: CAGYDGGNQPQHF. Here the CDR3 DNA reads TGTGCCGGGTATGACGGGGGCAATCAGCCCCAGCATTTT. The rearrangement uses TRBV6-5 and TRBJ1-5; no firm D call. The V gene lost 11 bases and the J gene lost 2 bases, with 13 bases spanning the gap. From germline, CDR1 is MNHEY and CDR2 SVGAGI. The CDR3 runs 13 residues.

The CDR3 nucleotides read TGCGCCAGCCACGAGGGGGTGCTGGGGTCGCCCCTCCACTTT. It is translated as CASHEGVLGSPLHF. The chain recombines TRBV5-1 with TRBJ1-6, with D possibly TRBD1 on 6 matching bases. Germline loops: CDR1 SGHRS, CDR2 YFSETQ. Trimming took off 7 bases at V and 13 bases at J, with 21 bases between the two ends. This CDR3 region has 14 residues.

This clone was counted a few times. CDR3 bases: TGTGCCAGCAGCAAATCGATTGTACCAGGGACCCCGAACACTGAAGCTTTCTTT. Protein product: CASSKSIVPGTPNTEAFF. The gene calls are TRBV21-1 and TRBJ1-1. TRBV21-1 is shown as a pseudogene. The CDR3 has 18 amino acids.

Concerning this clone itself: This CDR3 is also generated by other DNA sequences in the sample. The gene calls are TRBV6-5 and TRBJ2-3; no definite D call. The CDR3 contains 12 residues. Trimming shortened V by 9 bases and J by 14 bases, and 21 bases separated the two germline ends. Germline lookup yields CDR1 MNHEY and CDR2 SVGAGI. CDR3 amino acids: CASKKGLTTVYF. CDR3 DNA: TGTGCCAGTAAGAAAGGGCTCACCACGGTGTATTTT.

This clone has only one observation. The chain has TRBV10-3 and TRBJ2-6; unclear D gene. Trimming took off 0 bases at V and 1 base at J, with 19 bases between the two ends. CDR3 size: 20 residues. Germline assignment: CDR1 ENHRY and CDR2 SYGVKD. The CDR3: CAISESPPRRRASGANVLTF. Written as DNA, the CDR3 is TGTGCCATCAGTGAGTCACCGCCGCGCCGTCGGGCATCTGGGGCCAACGTCCTGACTTTC.

The chain has TRBV11-3 and TRBJ2-3; D not certain. CDR3 length equals 14 residues. Between the trimmed V and J ends, which lost 0 bases and 0 bases, there was a span of 4 bases. Germline V gene data show CDR1 as SGHNT and CDR2 as YENEEA. The CDR3 DNA sequence: TGTGCCAGCAGCTTAGACGGTAGCACAGATACGCAGTATTTT. Protein: CASSLDGSTDTQYF.

This rearrangement joins TRBV6-1 to TRBJ1-1; D unresolved. Per germline, CDR1 MNHNS and CDR2 SASEGT. V lost 8 bases, J lost 5 bases, and 18 bases lay in between. There are 14 residues in the CDR3. The CDR3 DNA reads as TGTGCCAGCCAAAACCGCCTTACTAATACTGAAGCTTTCTTT. This translates into CASQNRLTNTEAFF.

There are a few counts of this clone. The V call is TRBV15, the J call TRBJ2-7, with unresolved D. Germline V gene data show CDR1 as LNHNV and CDR2 as YYDKDF (reference sequence). This CDR3 has 14 residues. V lost 0 bases, J lost 5 bases, and 11 bases lay in between. CDR3 DNA: TGTGCCACCAGCAGAGACCCGGCGCGCCACGAGCAGTACTTC. As protein: CATSRDPARHEQYF.

The rearrangement uses TRBV29-1 and TRBJ2-1; 8 bases agree with TRBD1. Per germline, CDR1 SQVTM and CDR2 ANQGSEA. Germline trimming cut 2 bases from V and 5 bases from J; bases unmatched to any gene: 11. This CDR3 is 16 amino acids long. CDR3: CSVERISGQVNNEQFF. The CDR3, as DNA: TGCAGCGTTGAAAGGATATCGGGACAGGTGAACAATGAGCAGTTCTTC.

The V gene is TRBV6-1, the J gene TRBJ2-7, with D possibly TRBD2 on 6 matching bases. The ends were cut back, 4 bases at V and 6 bases at J, with 10 bases in the middle. Germline V CDR1 and CDR2: MNHNS, SASEGT. The CDR3 has 12 amino acids. The CDR3 sequence: CASSVMGGEQYF. DNA for the CDR3: TGTGCCAGCAGTGTGATGGGAGGCGAGCAGTACTTC.

The rearrangement uses TRBV19 and TRBJ1-2; the D gene is possibly TRBD1 (5 bases). Germline CDR1 is LNHDA and CDR2 is SQIVND (reference sequence). The CDR3 has 13 amino acids. Trimming shortened V by 3 bases and J by 4 bases, and 9 bases separated the two germline ends. CDR3 loop: CASSMPGLYGYTF. The DNA of the CDR3 is TGTGCCAGTAGTATGCCGGGACTCTATGGCTACACCTTC.

This chain links TRBV28 with TRBJ2-5; 8 positions match TRBD2. Germline V gene sequence: CDR1 MDHEN, CDR2 SYDVKM. With V trimmed by 1 base and J by 7 bases, 2 bases remained unmatched. The CDR3 runs 13 residues. The CDR3 nucleotides are TGTGCCAGCAGTTTATACGGGGGGGGGACCCAGTACTTC. Translating gives CASSLYGGGTQYF.

The chain has TRBV5-1 and TRBJ2-1, with D possibly TRBD2 on 6 matching bases. V shed 3 bases and J shed 4 bases, with 14 bases lying between them. The CDR3 length is 15 residues. Germline V gives CDR1 SGHRS, CDR2 YFSETQ. Here the CDR3 reads CASSWDWRAYNEQFF. For the CDR3, the DNA is TGCGCCAGCAGCTGGGACTGGCGGGCGTACAATGAGCAGTTCTTC.

V gene TRBV11-2 combines with J gene TRBJ2-3, with no clear D. V lost 4 bases to trimming and J lost 7 bases, with 9 bases between them. Germline CDR1 and CDR2: SGHAT and FQNNGV. The CDR3 consists of 12 residues. The CDR3 spells CASSSQAHTQYF. The CDR3 DNA sequence: TGTGCCAGCAGCTCCCAGGCGCATACGCAGTATTTT.

This clone was found once. The J gene is TRBJ2-1, the V gene TRBV5-1; 8 nucleotides line up with TRBD1. Germline CDR1 reads SGHRS; CDR2 reads YFSETQ. The CDR3 spans 14 residues. V dropped 4 bases and J dropped 2; count of bases not matched to a gene: 2. CDR3 residues: CASSEDRAYNEQFF. In DNA, the CDR3 is TGCGCCAGCAGCGAGGACAGGGCCTACAATGAGCAGTTCTTC.

J is TRBJ2-7 and V is TRBV30; 7 nucleotides agree with TRBD1. The CDR3 extends over 14 amino acids. With 2 bases clipped from V and 6 bases from J, the junction kept 10 bases outside the gene matches. Germline CDR1 is GTSNPN and CDR2 is SVGIG (reference sequence). The CDR3 region has the DNA TGTGCCTGGAGTTTCCATCTCAGGGACAGCGAGCAGTACTTC. Protein sequence: CAWSFHLRDSEQYF.

This clone has a handful of counts. The V call is TRBV6-1, the J call TRBJ2-7; 9 bases map to TRBD1. The V segment lost 7 bases and the J segment 3 bases; nucleotides outside the gene matches: 10. Germline V CDR1 and CDR2: MNHNS, SASEGT. The CDR3 spans 15 residues. The DNA for the CDR3 is TGTGCCAGCAAGGCTGGCGGGACAGGGAACTACGAGCAGTACTTC. As protein: CASKAGGTGNYEQYF.

This clone was picked up a small number of times. The V call is TRBV7-3, the J call TRBJ1-1; D may be TRBD1 (6 bases). The CDR3 extends over 12 amino acids. V lost 4 bases to trimming and J lost 11 bases, with 14 bases between them. The germline V gene has CDR1 SGHTA and CDR2 FQGTGA. DNA for the CDR3: TGTGCCAGCAGCTCCCGGGGGGGCTGGGCTTTCTTT. Protein sequence: CASSSRGGWAFF.

This rearrangement joins TRBV7-9 to TRBJ2-7; TRBD2 aligns across 10 bases. Germline V CDR1 and CDR2: SEHNR, FQNEAQ (reference sequence). Trimming cost V 4 bases and J 4 bases; bases outside gene matches: 10. The CDR3 has 16 amino acids. The CDR3 protein is CASSSPEPSGSYEQYF. The CDR3 bases are TGTGCCAGCAGCTCCCCCGAACCTAGCGGGAGTTACGAGCAGTACTTC.

The chain combines TRBV28 with TRBJ2-5; no reliable D call. This CDR3 region has 11 residues. Trimming took 3 bases from V and 1 from J, leaving 0 bases between them. CDR1 and CDR2 (germline): MDHEN, SYDVKM. CDR3 in DNA: TGTGCCAGCAGTTTCCAAGAGACCCAGTACTTC. Encoded protein: CASSFQETQYF.

The V and J genes are TRBV30 and TRBJ1-2; D is possibly TRBD1 (5 bases). CDR1 and CDR2 from the germline V gene are GTSNPN and SVGIG (reference sequence). V shed 0 bases and J shed 7 bases, with 12 bases lying between them. The CDR3 totals 13 residues. DNA of the CDR3: TGTGCCTGGAGTGTACAGGCAGGGCTTGGCTACACCTTC. The encoded protein is CAWSVQAGLGYTF.

This chain links TRBV2 with TRBJ2-5; 7 nucleotides agree with TRBD2. There are 15 residues in the CDR3. The ends lost 7 bases at V and 5 bases at J; junction bases unmatched: 13. The germline V gene has CDR1 SNHLY and CDR2 FYNNEI. CDR3 region: CASMFTGSGMETQYF. The CDR3 DNA reads as TGTGCCAGCATGTTTACGGGGAGCGGGATGGAGACCCAGTACTTC.

Only one count was recorded for this clone. The genes are TRBV27 and TRBJ1-1; 9 nucleotides match TRBD1. Germline-derived CDR1 and CDR2 are MNHEY and SMNVEV (reference sequence). The V and J ends lost 2 bases and 5 bases, in that order; junction bases with no gene match: 12. This CDR3 is built from 17 residues. CDR3: CASSLLSPGQGRTEAFF. The CDR3 nucleotides read TGTGCCAGCAGTTTACTGAGCCCCGGACAGGGGAGGACTGAAGCTTTCTTT.

This chain links TRBV6-6 with TRBJ2-2, with D possibly being TRBD2 (5 bases). V was shortened by 1 base and J by 6 bases, with 15 bases between the two germline ends. Germline V gene data show CDR1 as MNHNY and CDR2 as SVGAGI (reference sequence). The length of the CDR3 is 16 residues. CDR3 in amino acids: CASSYLSGIGAGELFF. The CDR3 coding sequence is TGTGCCAGCAGTTACTTGTCCGGGATCGGCGCCGGGGAGCTGTTTTTT.

The chain has TRBV15 and TRBJ2-5, with 12 bases matching TRBD2. CDR1 and CDR2 (germline): LNHNV, YYDKDF (reference sequence). The V gene end was trimmed by 1 base and the J gene end by 4 bases; junction bases not matched to a gene: 10. The CDR3 has 18 amino acids. CDR3 nucleotides: TGTGCCACCAGCAGAGCAAGCTTCGGACTAGCGGGATCAGAGACCCAGTACTTC. It specifies CATSRASFGLAGSETQYF.

The CDR3 sequence: CASSPGKALHF. Here the CDR3 DNA reads TGTGCCAGCTCACCTGGCAAGGCCCTCCACTTT. V gene TRBV18 combines with J gene TRBJ1-6; D is ambiguous. CDR1 is KGHSH and CDR2 is LQKENI in the germline V gene. Trimming removed 3 bases at V and 14 bases at J, with 8 bases between. The CDR3 extends over 11 amino acids.

The gene calls are TRBV7-2 and TRBJ2-5; 7 bases line up with TRBD1. V was clipped by 5 bases and J by 7 bases; unmatched bases: 7. Germline V gene sequence: CDR1 SGHTA, CDR2 FQGNSA. This CDR3 region has 13 residues. The CDR3 loop reads CASSTGQVPTQYF. The CDR3, as DNA: TGTGCCAGCAGCACCGGACAGGTCCCGACCCAGTACTTC.